The T cell receptor beta chain under discussion was sequenced for a study of blood T cell repertoires in COVID-19. Study in general: In each case, the material was cDNA or gDNA derived from T cells, B-cell-depleted T cells, or PBMCs.

Participant-given clinical history determined each cohort assignment. Individuals in the exposed group had encountered a COVID-19 case within 2 weeks preceding study entry. Using immunoSEQ multiplex PCR, the repertoire was profiled, and TCRdb retains in-frame clones only, with some absent. Altogether about 300,000 clones are present, 85% being singletons, with the ten largest covering 1.5% to 2%. The sequence was collected from a woman in her twenties or thirties who had been exposed to COVID-19. The sample taken for sequencing was PBMCs or T cells enriched from blood (not recorded which).

The CDR3 coding sequence is TGTGCCAGCAGTGAAGGACTAGCGGGGGGAGGGAATACGCAGTATTTT. Amino acids: CASSEGLAGGGNTQYF. The rearrangement links TRBV2 to TRBJ2-3; 13 positions match TRBD2. J gave up 7 bases and V 1 base, and 5 bases lay outside the gene matches. Germline loops: CDR1 SNHLY, CDR2 FYNNEI. The CDR3 covers 16 residues.